The source of this TCR beta chain is a study of CD8 T cells in ankylosing spondylitis. V was clipped by 2 bases and J by 0 bases, with 8 bases between them. The CDR3 consists of 14 residues. Germline values: CDR1 SGHTA, CDR2 FQGNSA. This clonotype was observed a handful of times. Its antigen remains unidentified. Construction of TCR beta libraries was performed using quantitative 5'-RACE with molecular barcodes. TCRdb called the 5' RACE reads again in MiXCR, with one record for every CDR3 protein. This table has fewer than 500,000 distinct CDR3 sequences, around 24% appearing once. Study conclusions and caveats: According to the report, clones linked to the disease were significantly enriched in matched synovial fluid samples taken from ankylosing spondylitis patients. A TCR beta motif of under 10 highly homologous variants seemed to mark ankylosing spondylitis blood.

This TCR came from a male donor with ankylosing spondylitis. The sample consisted of blood, either unsorted or a sorted T cell fraction (not recorded which). The V and J genes are TRBV7-2 and TRBJ2-7; D is ambiguous. CDR3 coding DNA: TGTGCCAGCAGCTTACCCGGCGGCTCCTACGAGCAGTACTTC. This gives the protein CASSLPGGSYEQYF.